This TCR beta chain was sequenced for a study of shared clonotypes between healthy human individuals. Study-wide context: CD4 naive cells filled three plates per donor, CD4 memory three, CD8 naive two and CD8 memory one.

Germline V gene data show CDR1 as SNHLY and CDR2 as FYNNEI. The CDR3 length is 12 residues. Trimming shortened V by 6 bases and J by 2 bases, and 4 bases separated the two germline ends. This clone was recorded a few times. The antigen remains undetermined. Every subset's genomic DNA went evenly onto several immunoSEQ plates. Profiled with immunoSEQ multiplex PCR; TCRdb holds only in-frame clones, not every one. The repertoire includes 2 million to 2.5 million clones, under 95% of them detected once, and approximately 0.41% sits in the top ten. The study's findings and limits: Few donors restricted represented genetic and exposure-history diversity.

The chain has TRBV2 and TRBJ2-2; D unclear. The specimen was naive CD4+ T cells from PBMCs. Sample subset: CD45RA+ positively selected. This clonotype originated in a man younger than 35 in good health. Some clones in this sample may be carry-over from other donors' samples. CDR3 loop: CASRFNTGELFF. CDR3 in DNA: TGTGCCAGCAGATTCAACACCGGGGAGCTGTTTTTT.